This TCR beta chain was identified during a study of a mutant IDH1 vaccine in newly diagnosed glioma. Overall study context: Of treated patients, roughly 62% were men and roughly 40% women, averaging around 39 years.

The time point here: week 5, during vaccination. In every dose of vaccine, 300 ug of mutant IDH1 20-mer peptide was given alongside topical imiquimod. Profiling relied on immunoSEQ multiplex PCR, and the TCRdb table lists in-frame clones only, not all of them. The table shows almost 30,000 clones, with around 87% occurring only once. In the case of this clone: What it binds is not known.

In germline, CDR1 is MRHNA, CDR2 SNTAGT. The V gene lost 5 bases and the J gene lost 3 bases, with 14 bases spanning the gap. This CDR3 spans 15 amino acids. V and J are TRBV6-4 and TRBJ2-1; the D call may be TRBD1 or TRBD2 (6 bases each). The receptor's source is a woman between 40 and 50 years old with glioma. Some clones in this sample may be carry-over from other donors' samples. Sequences were derived from peripheral blood mononuclear cells (PBMCs), sampled from a glioma patient whose treatment included an IDH1 peptide vaccine. CDR3 sequence: CASSREGGFYNEQFF. The DNA of the CDR3 is TGTGCCAGCAGTAGAGAGGGGGGCTTCTACAATGAGCAGTTCTTC.